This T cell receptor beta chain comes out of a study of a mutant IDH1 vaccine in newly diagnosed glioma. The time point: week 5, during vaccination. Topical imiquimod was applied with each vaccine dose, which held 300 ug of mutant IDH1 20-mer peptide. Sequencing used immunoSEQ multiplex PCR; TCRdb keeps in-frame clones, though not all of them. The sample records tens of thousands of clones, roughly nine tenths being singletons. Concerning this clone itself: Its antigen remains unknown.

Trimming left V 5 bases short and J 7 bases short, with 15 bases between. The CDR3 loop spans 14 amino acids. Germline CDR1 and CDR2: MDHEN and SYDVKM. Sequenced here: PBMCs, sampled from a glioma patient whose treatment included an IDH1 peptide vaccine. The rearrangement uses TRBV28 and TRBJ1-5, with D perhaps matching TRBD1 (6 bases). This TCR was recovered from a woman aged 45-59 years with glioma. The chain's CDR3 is CASSLDSLEQPQHF. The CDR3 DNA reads TGTGCCAGCAGTCTGGACAGTTTAGAACAGCCCCAGCATTTT.